Below, 23 T cell receptor beta chains from the same sample are listed, as sequenced in a study of T cells in Graves' hyperthyroidism and ophthalmopathy. RNA transcripts were the template for amplifying TCR beta CDR3 regions. RT-PCR in the first round (using the HTBI primer set) targeted the TCR CDR3. MiXCR, applied by TCRdb to the multiplex PCR reads, yields one record per CDR3 protein. The sample records fewer than 800,000 distinct CDR3 sequences, around 17% being singletons. Sequencing was carried out using blood. The receptors stem from a man between 18 and 35 years old with Graves' hyperthyroidism.

This clonotype was seen a handful of times. This sequence joins TRBV27 and TRBJ2-2, with 9 bases lining up with TRBD1. This CDR3 has 14 amino acids. The junction had 2 bases not matched to a gene; V was cut back by 5 bases and J by 4 bases. Germline V gene sequence: CDR1 MNHEY, CDR2 SMNVEV (reference sequence). The CDR3 loop reads CASSRQGVTGELFF. The CDR3 bases are TGTGCCAGCAGTCGACAGGGGGTCACCGGGGAGCTGTTTTTT.

J is TRBJ2-7 and V is TRBV2; D may correspond to TRBD1 or TRBD2 (6 bases each). The CDR3 covers 12 residues. Per germline, CDR1 SNHLY and CDR2 FYNNEI. The V end lost 5 bases, the J end lost 5 bases, and 10 bases lay between the germline ends. CDR3 in DNA: TGTGCCAGCAGTTCGGGGGCGGACGAGCAGTACTTC. Encoded protein: CASSSGADEQYF. The variable domain in full, with the rest retrieved from reference TRBV2 and TRBJ2-7, is EPEVTQTPSHQVTQMGQEVILRCVPISNHLYFYWYRQILGQKVEFLVSFYNNEISEKSEIFDDQFSVERPDGSNFTLKIRSTKLEDSAMYFCASSSGADEQYFGPGTRLTVT.

This clonotype has a handful of counts. The genes are TRBV9 and TRBJ2-2; the D gene is possibly TRBD2 (6 bases). The ends were cut back, 1 base at V and 5 bases at J, with 12 bases in the middle. Per the germline V gene, CDR1 is SGDLS and CDR2 is YYNGEE. The length of the CDR3 is 15 residues. The CDR3 region is CASSVSPEGTGELFF. CDR3 DNA sequence: TGTGCCAGCAGCGTATCCCCGGAGGGGACCGGGGAGCTGTTTTTT. The entire variable domain, with the rest obtained from reference TRBV9 and TRBJ2-2, is as follows: DSGVTQTPKHLITATGQRVTLRCSPRSGDLSVYWYQQSLDQGLQFLIQYYNGEERAKGNILERFSAQQFPDLHSELNLSSLELGDSALYFCASSVSPEGTGELFFGEGSRLTVL.

The gene calls are TRBV20-1 and TRBJ2-2; D not certain. Germline loops: CDR1 DFQATT, CDR2 SNEGSKA (reference sequence). V shed 5 bases and J shed 7 bases, with 17 bases lying between them. CDR3 length equals 14 residues. CDR3 coding DNA: TGCAGTGCTTCCCTGGGAACCACAAACGGGGAGCTGTTTTTT. This encodes CSASLGTTNGELFF.

This clonotype showed up many times. The chain recombines TRBV2 with TRBJ2-7; the match to TRBD1 covers 8 bases. In germline, CDR1 is SNHLY, CDR2 FYNNEI. The CDR3 covers 16 residues. V lost 0 bases and J lost 6; bases outside the gene matches: 10. In nucleotides, the CDR3 is TGTGCCAGCAGTGAAGCGCTTTGGCAGGGGGCTTCCGAGCAGTACTTC. Protein product: CASSEALWQGASEQYF. The variable domain in full, with the rest retrieved from reference TRBV2 and TRBJ2-7, is EPEVTQTPSHQVTQMGQEVILRCVPISNHLYFYWYRQILGQKVEFLVSFYNNEISEKSEIFDDQFSVERPDGSNFTLKIRSTKLEDSAMYFCASSEALWQGASEQYFGPGTRLTVT.

Comments on this clonotype: A much larger clone differs by one base, so this may be a read error. The chain uses TRBV27 and TRBJ1-1, with 9 bases lining up with TRBD1. The germline V gene has CDR1 MNHEY and CDR2 SMNVEV (reference sequence). With 8 bases clipped from V and 11 bases from J, the junction kept 3 bases outside the gene matches. This CDR3 comprises 10 residues. The CDR3 loop reads CASLQGAAFF. The CDR3 DNA reads TGTGCCAGCCTACAGGGGGCTGCTTTCTTT.

At least ten counts were recorded for this clonotype. The rearrangement joins TRBV2 to TRBJ2-3, with 8 bases matching TRBD2. Germline V CDR1 and CDR2: SNHLY, FYNNEI. The CDR3 is 16 amino acids. V shed 1 base, J shed 2 bases, and the junction held 5 bases outside the gene matches. The CDR3: CASSEERESSTDTQYF. The CDR3 coding sequence is TGTGCCAGCAGTGAAGAGCGGGAGTCTTCCACAGATACGCAGTATTTT. Drawing the rest from reference TRBV2 and TRBJ2-3, the complete variable domain is EPEVTQTPSHQVTQMGQEVILRCVPISNHLYFYWYRQILGQKVEFLVSFYNNEISEKSEIFDDQFSVERPDGSNFTLKIRSTKLEDSAMYFCASSEERESSTDTQYFGPGTRLTVL.

V gene TRBV5-4 combines with J gene TRBJ1-1; 8 nucleotides align to TRBD1. The germline V gene encodes CDR1 SGHNT and CDR2 YYREEE (reference sequence). Trimming at V came to 8 bases and at J to 1 base, leaving 10 bases not matched to a gene. This CDR3 region has 15 residues. The CDR3 nucleotides read TGTGCCAGTCCAGGGGGCTCGTCATGGAACACTGAAGCTTTCTTT. Translated, it gives CASPGGSSWNTEAFF. The full variable domain, in which reference TRBV5-4 and TRBJ1-1 provide the parts outside the CDR3, is ETGVTQSPTHLIKTRGQQVTLRCSSQSGHNTVSWYQQALGQGPQFIFQYYREEENGRGNFPPRFSGLQFPNYSSELNVNALELDDSALYLCASPGGSSWNTEAFFGQGTRLTVV.

In its sample, this clonotype was seen a few times. The chain employs TRBV29-1 and TRBJ2-5; the match to TRBD1 covers 8 bases. J lost 5 bases, V lost 3 bases, and 11 bases had no gene match. CDR3 size: 15 residues. The germline V gene encodes CDR1 SQVTM and CDR2 ANQGSEA. The CDR3 sequence: CSVEGGRGRGETQYF. As DNA, the CDR3 is TGCAGCGTTGAGGGGGGCAGGGGGCGCGGGGAGACCCAGTACTTC.

A few counts support this clonotype. The chain couples TRBV28 to TRBJ1-1; D might be TRBD1 (5 bases). V was shortened by 3 bases and J by 1 base, with 24 bases between the two germline ends. The CDR3 covers 19 residues. Germline CDR1 and CDR2: MDHEN and SYDVKM. The CDR3 DNA reads TGTGCCAGCAGTTTTGGGTTAGGCACAGGTGGGTTCGGGAACACTGAAGCTTTCTTT. Protein: CASSFGLGTGGFGNTEAFF.

There are many counts of this clonotype. The V gene is TRBV28, the J gene TRBJ2-1, with D unresolved. Germline lookup yields CDR1 MDHEN and CDR2 SYDVKM. The CDR3 has 13 residues. V dropped 8 bases and J dropped 6 bases, with 14 bases sitting between them. The CDR3 reads CASAAYPPNEQFF. The CDR3 DNA follows: TGTGCCAGCGCGGCCTACCCCCCCAATGAGCAGTTCTTC. The full variable domain, in which reference TRBV28 and TRBJ2-1 provide the parts outside the CDR3, is DVKVTQSSRYLVKRTGEKVFLECVQDMDHENMFWYRQDPGLGLRLIYFSYDVKMKEKGDIPEGYSVSREKKERFSLILESASTNQTSMYLCASAAYPPNEQFFGPGTRLTVL.

This clonotype was counted many times. The chain couples TRBV18 to TRBJ1-1, with D hard to call. From germline, CDR1 is KGHSH and CDR2 LQKENI. The CDR3 is 14 residues long. V lost 5 bases and J 3 bases, leaving 13 bases between the germline ends. The CDR3 DNA is TGTGCCAGCTCAAAATCGGCGGGTGACACTGAAGCTTTCTTT. Amino acids: CASSKSAGDTEAFF. The full variable domain, completed using reference TRBV18 and TRBJ1-1, is NAGVMQNPRHLVRRRGQEARLRCSPMKGHSHVYWYRQLPEEGLKFMVYLQKENIIDESGMPKERFSAEFPKEGPSILRIQQVVRGDSAAYFCASSKSAGDTEAFFGQGTRLTVV.

This clonotype was recorded a few times. Germline is not matched at one junction end, which may reflect a read error. The chain's CDR3 is CASNQEVRVEMNTEAFF. In nucleotides, the CDR3 is TGCGCCAGCAACCAAGAAGTAAGGGTGGAGATGAACACTGAAGCTTTCTTT. This chain connects TRBV4-1 to TRBJ1-1; no definite D call. Germline CDR1 reads MGHRA; CDR2 reads YSYEKL. This CDR3 spans 17 amino acids.

The chain combines TRBV4-2 with TRBJ2-7; D possibly corresponds to TRBD2 (6 bases). V was shortened by 3 bases and J by 0 bases, with 12 bases between the two germline ends. Germline V gene lookup returns CDR1 LGHNA and CDR2 YNFKEQ. There are 15 residues in the CDR3. The CDR3 region is CASSHGTADSYEQYF. CDR3 coding DNA: TGTGCCAGCAGCCACGGGACTGCCGACTCCTACGAGCAGTACTTC.

This sequence joins TRBV6-1 and TRBJ2-5; no clear D. Germline-derived CDR1 and CDR2 are MNHNS and SASEGT. The CDR3 length is 14 residues. V lost 6 bases, J lost 5 bases, and 16 bases lay in between. CDR3 sequence: CASSSGRVLETQYF. The CDR3 coding sequence is TGTGCCAGCAGCTCGGGTAGGGTTTTGGAGACCCAGTACTTC.

This clonotype was recorded at least ten times. The chain carries TRBV20-1 and TRBJ2-7; 14 bases map to TRBD2. This CDR3 contains 14 residues. The J segment lost 7 bases and the V segment lost 5 bases, leaving 7 bases of the junction unmatched. Germline lookup yields CDR1 DFQATT and CDR2 SNEGSKA (reference sequence). The CDR3 sequence is CSASTSGRAKEQYF. DNA for the CDR3: TGCAGTGCTTCGACTAGCGGGAGGGCAAAAGAGCAGTACTTC.

This rearrangement joins TRBV5-8 to TRBJ2-7; no definite D call. Per germline, CDR1 SGHTS and CDR2 YDEGEE. Trimming removed 3 bases from V and 5 bases from J, with 9 bases in between. This CDR3 comprises 12 residues. CDR3 in DNA: TGTGCCAGCAGCTCGGGCTTCCACGAGCAGTACTTC. As protein: CASSSGFHEQYF.

The table lists this clonotype with a few counts. The V call is TRBV12-3 or TRBV12-4, the J call TRBJ1-4; TRBD1 is a possible D gene (6 bases). This CDR3 region has 15 residues. V was pared by 3 bases and J by 3 bases, with 11 bases between. CDR3 region: CASSFRGLPNEKLFF. The CDR3 DNA is TGTGCCAGCAGTTTCCGGGGGCTTCCTAATGAAAAACTGTTTTTT.

The chain is built from TRBV20-1 and TRBJ1-3; unclear D gene. The V gene's germline CDR1 is DFQATT and CDR2 SNEGSKA (reference sequence). This CDR3 spans 15 amino acids. V was clipped by 0 bases and J by 4 bases, with 13 bases between them. CDR3 region: CSARDRWIGGNTIYF. The CDR3 DNA reads as TGCAGTGCTAGAGATCGGTGGATTGGAGGAAACACCATATATTTT.

This chain connects TRBV2 to TRBJ2-3; D assignment may be TRBD1 or TRBD2 (5 bases each). V lost 7 bases to trimming and J lost 2 bases, with 7 bases between them. Germline V gene data show CDR1 as SNHLY and CDR2 as FYNNEI. The CDR3 extends over 12 amino acids. CDR3 nucleotide sequence: TGTGCCAGCAACGGGGCCACAGATACGCAGTATTTT. It is translated as CASNGATDTQYF.

Notes on this clonotype: A much more abundant neighbour one base away suggests this may be a read error. The gene calls are TRBV9 and TRBJ2-5; D is possibly TRBD1 (6 bases). CDR1 and CDR2 from the germline V gene are SGDLS and YYNGEE. The CDR3 contains 12 residues. Trimming took 4 bases from V and 3 from J, leaving 7 bases between them. The CDR3 DNA reads TGTGCCAGCAGCCGGGACAAAGAGACCCAGTACTTC. Its protein product is CASSRDKETQYF. The whole variable domain, remainder taken from reference TRBV9 and TRBJ2-5, is DSGVTQTPKHLITATGQRVTLRCSPRSGDLSVYWYQQSLDQGLQFLIQYYNGEERAKGNILERFSAQQFPDLHSELNLSSLELGDSALYFCASSRDKETQYFGPGTRLLVL.

This clonotype was recorded many times. The rearrangement joins TRBV6-1 to TRBJ1-1, with D possibly matching TRBD1 (6 bases). This CDR3 is 15 amino acids long. V lost 5 bases and J 7 bases, leaving 20 bases between the germline ends. Germline CDR1 reads MNHNS; CDR2 reads SASEGT. The CDR3 DNA follows: TGTGCCAGCAGTAAACAGGGCGGAGGGCCTGATGAAGCTTTCTTT. Amino acids: CASSKQGGGPDEAFF.

This clonotype showed up just a few times. The chain uses TRBV5-1 and TRBJ2-1; D is possibly TRBD2 (6 bases). Between the trimmed V and J ends, which lost 2 bases and 5 bases, there was a span of 14 bases. From germline, CDR1 is SGHRS and CDR2 YFSETQ. The CDR3 has 15 residues. The CDR3 nucleotides are TGCGCCAGCAGCTTAACCAGCGGGCCCCACAATGAGCAGTTCTTC. It yields the protein CASSLTSGPHNEQFF. The variable domain in full, with the rest retrieved from reference TRBV5-1 and TRBJ2-1, is KAGVTQTPRYLIKTRGQQVTLSCSPISGHRSVSWYQQTPGQGLQFLFEYFSETQRNKGNFPGRFSGRQFSNSRSEMNVSTLELGDSALYLCASSLTSGPHNEQFFGPGTRLTVL.